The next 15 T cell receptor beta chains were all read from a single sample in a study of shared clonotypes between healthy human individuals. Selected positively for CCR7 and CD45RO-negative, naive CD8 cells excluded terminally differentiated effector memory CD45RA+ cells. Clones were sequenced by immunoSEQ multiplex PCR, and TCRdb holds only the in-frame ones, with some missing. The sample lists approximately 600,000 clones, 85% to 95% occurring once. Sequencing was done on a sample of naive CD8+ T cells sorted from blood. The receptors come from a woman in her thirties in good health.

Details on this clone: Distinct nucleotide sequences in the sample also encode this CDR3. The CDR3 DNA reads TGCGCCAGCAGCCAAGGGCGAGGGGGTTACGAGCAGTACTTC. Translation: CASSQGRGGYEQYF. The chain combines TRBV4-1 with TRBJ2-7; D perhaps matches TRBD1 (6 bases). Germline CDR1 MGHRA, CDR2 YSYEKL. The CDR3 has 14 amino acids. Trimming removed 1 base from V and 4 bases from J, with 11 bases in between.

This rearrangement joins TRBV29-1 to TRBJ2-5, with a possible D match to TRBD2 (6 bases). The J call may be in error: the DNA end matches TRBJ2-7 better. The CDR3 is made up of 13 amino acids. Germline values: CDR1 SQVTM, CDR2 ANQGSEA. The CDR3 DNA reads TGCAGCGTTGCCGGAGGGGTCTCCTACGAGCAGTACTTC. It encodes CSVAGGVSYEQYF.

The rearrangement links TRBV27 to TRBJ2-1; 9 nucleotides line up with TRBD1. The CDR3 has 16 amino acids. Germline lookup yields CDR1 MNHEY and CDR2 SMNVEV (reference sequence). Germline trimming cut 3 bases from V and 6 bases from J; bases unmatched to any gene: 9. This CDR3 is CASSFKGQGPLNEQFF. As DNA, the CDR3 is TGTGCCAGCAGTTTCAAGGGACAGGGACCGCTCAATGAGCAGTTCTTC.

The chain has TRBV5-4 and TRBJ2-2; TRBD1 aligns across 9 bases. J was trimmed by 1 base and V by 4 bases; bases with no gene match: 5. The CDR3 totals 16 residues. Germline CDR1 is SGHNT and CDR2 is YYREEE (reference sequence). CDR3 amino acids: CASSRRDRENTGELFF. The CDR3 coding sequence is TGTGCCAGCAGCAGGAGGGACAGGGAGAACACCGGGGAGCTGTTTTTT.

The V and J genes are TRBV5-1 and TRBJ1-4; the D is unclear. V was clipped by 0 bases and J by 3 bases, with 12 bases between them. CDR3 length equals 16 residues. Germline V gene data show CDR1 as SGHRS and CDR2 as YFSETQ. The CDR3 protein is CASSLVGPTPNEKLFF. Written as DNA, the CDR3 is TGCGCCAGCAGCTTGGTAGGGCCCACTCCTAATGAAAAACTGTTTTTT.

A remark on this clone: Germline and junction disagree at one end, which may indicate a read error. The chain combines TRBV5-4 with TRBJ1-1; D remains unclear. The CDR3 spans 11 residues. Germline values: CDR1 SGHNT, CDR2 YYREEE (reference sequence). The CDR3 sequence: CASRNNSEAFF. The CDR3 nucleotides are TGTGCCAGCAGAAATAACAGTGAAGCTTTCTTT. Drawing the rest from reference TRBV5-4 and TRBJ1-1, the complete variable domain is ETGVTQSPTHLIKTRGQQVTLRCSSQSGHNTVSWYQQALGQGPQFIFQYYREEENGRGNFPPRFSGLQFPNYSSELNVNALELDDSALYLCASRNNSEAFFGQGTRLTVV.

CDR3 DNA sequence: TGTGCCAGCAGGTCGGGACTGGAGGGAGATGAGCAGTACTTC. Its translation is CASRSGLEGDEQYF. The chain uses TRBV5-6 and TRBJ2-7, with TRBD2 as a possible D gene (6 bases). Germline V lookup: CDR1 SGHDT, CDR2 YYEEEE. The CDR3 has 14 amino acids. V was clipped by 5 bases and J by 7 bases, with 19 bases between them.

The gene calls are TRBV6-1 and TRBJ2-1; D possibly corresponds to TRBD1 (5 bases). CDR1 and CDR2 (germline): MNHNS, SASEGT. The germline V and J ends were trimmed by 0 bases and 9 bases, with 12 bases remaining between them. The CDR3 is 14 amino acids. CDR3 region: CASSEALGRTEQFF. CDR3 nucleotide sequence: TGTGCCAGCAGTGAAGCGCTGGGGCGGACTGAGCAGTTCTTC.

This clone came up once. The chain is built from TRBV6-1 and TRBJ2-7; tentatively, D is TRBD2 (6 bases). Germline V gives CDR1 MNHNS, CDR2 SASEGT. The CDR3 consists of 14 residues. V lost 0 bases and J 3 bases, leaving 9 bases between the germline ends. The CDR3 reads CASSEAGLRYEQYF. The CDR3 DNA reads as TGTGCCAGCAGTGAAGCAGGACTACGCTACGAGCAGTACTTC.

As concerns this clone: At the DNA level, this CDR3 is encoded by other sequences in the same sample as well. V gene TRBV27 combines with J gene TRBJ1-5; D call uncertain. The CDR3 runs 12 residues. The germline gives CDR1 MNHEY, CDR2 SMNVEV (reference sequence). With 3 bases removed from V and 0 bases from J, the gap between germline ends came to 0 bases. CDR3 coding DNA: TGTGCCAGCAGTTTTAGCAATCAGCCCCAGCATTTT. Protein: CASSFSNQPQHF.

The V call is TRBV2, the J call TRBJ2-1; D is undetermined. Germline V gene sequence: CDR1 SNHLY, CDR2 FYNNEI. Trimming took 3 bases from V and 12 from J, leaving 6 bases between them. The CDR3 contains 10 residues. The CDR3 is CASSDKGQFF. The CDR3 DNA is TGTGCCAGCAGTGACAAGGGGCAGTTCTTC.

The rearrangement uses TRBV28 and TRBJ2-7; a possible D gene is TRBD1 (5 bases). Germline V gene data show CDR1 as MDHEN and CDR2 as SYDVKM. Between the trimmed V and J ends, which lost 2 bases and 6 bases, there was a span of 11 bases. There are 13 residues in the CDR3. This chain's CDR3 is CASSLPRESEQYF. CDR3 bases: TGTGCCAGCAGTTTACCCAGGGAAAGCGAGCAGTACTTC.

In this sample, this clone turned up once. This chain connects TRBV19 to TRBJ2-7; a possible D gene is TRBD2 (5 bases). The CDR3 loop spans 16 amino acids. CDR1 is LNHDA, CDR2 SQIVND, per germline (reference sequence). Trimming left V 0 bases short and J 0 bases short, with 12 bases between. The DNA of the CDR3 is TGTGCCAGTAGTATAGATGGAGGACGAAGCTCCTACGAGCAGTACTTC. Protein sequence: CASSIDGGRSSYEQYF. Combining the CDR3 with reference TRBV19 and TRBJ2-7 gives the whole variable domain DGGITQSPKYLFRKEGQNVTLSCEQNLNHDAMYWYRQDPGQGLRLIYYSQIVNDFQKGDIAEGYSVSREKKESFPLTVTSAQKNPTAFYLCASSIDGGRSSYEQYFGPGTRLTVT.

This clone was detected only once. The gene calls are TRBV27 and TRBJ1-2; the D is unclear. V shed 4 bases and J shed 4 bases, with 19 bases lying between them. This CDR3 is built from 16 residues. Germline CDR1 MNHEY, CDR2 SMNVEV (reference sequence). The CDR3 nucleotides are TGTGCCAGCAGTTCCAGAGATACGACACCCTTCTATGGCTACACCTTC. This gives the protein CASSSRDTTPFYGYTF.

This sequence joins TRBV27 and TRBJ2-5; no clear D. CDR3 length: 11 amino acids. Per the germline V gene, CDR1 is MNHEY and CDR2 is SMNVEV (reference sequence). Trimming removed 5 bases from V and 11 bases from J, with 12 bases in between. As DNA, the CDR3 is TGTGCCAGCAGTCTGGGGTGGCGGCAGTACTTC. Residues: CASSLGWRQYF.